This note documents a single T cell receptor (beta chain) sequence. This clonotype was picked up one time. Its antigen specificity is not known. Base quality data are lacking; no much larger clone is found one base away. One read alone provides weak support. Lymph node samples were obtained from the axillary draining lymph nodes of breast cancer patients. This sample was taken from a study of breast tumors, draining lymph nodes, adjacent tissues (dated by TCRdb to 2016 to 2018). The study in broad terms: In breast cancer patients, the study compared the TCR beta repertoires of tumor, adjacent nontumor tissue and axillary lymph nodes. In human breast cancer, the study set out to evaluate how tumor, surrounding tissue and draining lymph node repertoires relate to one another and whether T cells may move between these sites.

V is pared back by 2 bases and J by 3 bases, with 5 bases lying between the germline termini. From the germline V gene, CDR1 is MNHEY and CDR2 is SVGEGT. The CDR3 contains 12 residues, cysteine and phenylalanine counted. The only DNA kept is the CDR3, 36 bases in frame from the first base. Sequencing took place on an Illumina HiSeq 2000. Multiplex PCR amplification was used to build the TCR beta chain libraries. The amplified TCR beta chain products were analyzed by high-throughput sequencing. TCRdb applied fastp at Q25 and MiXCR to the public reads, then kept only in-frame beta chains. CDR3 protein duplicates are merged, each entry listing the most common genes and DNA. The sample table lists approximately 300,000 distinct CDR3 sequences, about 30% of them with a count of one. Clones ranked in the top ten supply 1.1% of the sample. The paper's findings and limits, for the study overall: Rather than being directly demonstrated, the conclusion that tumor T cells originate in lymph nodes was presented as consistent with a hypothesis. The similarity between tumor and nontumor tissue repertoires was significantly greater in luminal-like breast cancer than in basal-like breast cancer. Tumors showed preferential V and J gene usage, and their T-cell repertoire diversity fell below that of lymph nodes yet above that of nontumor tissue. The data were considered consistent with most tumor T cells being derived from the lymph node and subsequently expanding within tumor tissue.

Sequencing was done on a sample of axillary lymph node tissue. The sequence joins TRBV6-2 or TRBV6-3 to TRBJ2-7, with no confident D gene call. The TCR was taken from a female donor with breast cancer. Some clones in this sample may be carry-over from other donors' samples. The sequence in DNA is TGTGCCAGCAGTTACCCCAGCTACGAGCAGTACTTC. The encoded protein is CASSYPSYEQYF.